These T cell receptor beta chains were read from a single sample in a study of T cell responses to AZD1222 COVID-19 vaccine. Profiled with immunoSEQ multiplex PCR; TCRdb holds only in-frame clones, not every one. The sample contains 150,000 to 200,000 clones, 85% to 90% of which appear only once. Sample: peripheral blood, taken on day 0 of MenACWY control vaccination. These receptors originate from an adult in good health. CDR3s include the opening cysteine and the closing phenylalanine or tryptophan. The order of the fields is V gene, D gene, J gene, CDR3 length, clone size, CDR3 protein, CDR3 DNA. A D gene is named only where the DNA matches it firmly. Clone size appears in some rows only: once, few, many, or a class for an expanded clone.

TRBV2	TRBD1	TRBJ1-4	19	.	CASTRFVWDRVTTNEKLFF	TGTGCCAGCACCCGATTTGTCTGGGACAGGGTAACCACTAATGAAAAACTGTTTTTT
TRBV11-2	TRBD2	TRBJ2-1	14	few	CASSLQRGYNEQFF	TGTGCCAGCAGCTTACAGCGGGGATACAATGAGCAGTTCTTC
TRBV7-2	TRBD1	TRBJ2-7	16	.	CASSLEGQGPHYEQYF	TGTGCCAGCAGCTTAGAGGGACAGGGGCCGCACTACGAGCAGTACTTC
TRBV24-1	TRBD1	TRBJ2-7	16	.	CATSDAQGTIFYEQYF	TGTGCCACCAGTGACGCACAGGGGACCATTTTCTACGAGCAGTACTTC
TRBV6-5	TRBD1	TRBJ1-3	14	.	CASSTGTAGNTIYF	TGTGCCAGCAGTACCGGGACAGCTGGAAACACCATATATTTT
TRBV5-4	.	TRBJ2-1	15	.	CASSLTGGLYNEQFF	TGTGCCAGCAGCTTGACCGGGGGTTTGTACAATGAGCAGTTCTTC
TRBV2	TRBD1	TRBJ1-5	14	few	CASSKDRGRQPQHF	TGTGCCAGCAGTAAGGACAGGGGGCGTCAGCCCCAGCATTTT
TRBV6-4	.	TRBJ2-3	14	.	CASSPGSGTDTQYF	TGTGCCAGCAGCCCAGGGTCAGGCACAGATACGCAGTATTTT
TRBV27	TRBD1	TRBJ2-1	12	.	CASSAQGNEQFF	TGTGCCAGCAGCGCACAGGGGAATGAGCAGTTCTTC
TRBV30	.	TRBJ1-5	13	.	CAWSAGEGQPQHF	TGTGCCTGGAGTGCAGGGGAAGGGCAGCCCCAGCATTTT
TRBV2	.	TRBJ2-1	14	.	CASAYGTRGNEQFF	TGTGCCAGCGCATACGGGACCCGGGGCAATGAGCAGTTCTTC
TRBV28	.	TRBJ2-2	15	.	CASSFIGGRTGELFF	TGTGCCAGCAGTTTTATTGGAGGACGCACCGGGGAGCTGTTTTTT
TRBV9	.	TRBJ1-6	14	.	CASSVTGNSSPLHF	TGTGCCAGCAGCGTAACAGGAAATAGTTCACCCCTCCACTTT
TRBV12-5	.	TRBJ2-2	15	few	CASARSGGNTGELFF	TGTGCTAGTGCCCGTTCCGGTGGGAACACCGGGGAGCTGTTTTTT
TRBV5-1	TRBD1	TRBJ2-2	15	.	CASSLGQGATGELFF	TGCGCCAGCAGCCTCGGACAGGGGGCGACCGGGGAGCTGTTTTTT
TRBV7-9	.	TRBJ2-7	14	.	CASSSIGQPYSQYF	TGTGCCAGCAGCTCAATCGGACAGCCCTACTCGCAGTACTTC
TRBV18	TRBD2	TRBJ2-3	15	.	CASSPLAGGSDTQYF	TGTGCCAGCTCACCTCTAGCGGGGGGATCAGATACGCAGTATTTT
TRBV24-1	.	TRBJ2-1	13	.	CATSDKFQGEQFF	TGTGCCACCAGTGATAAGTTCCAAGGGGAGCAGTTCTTC
TRBV28	.	TRBJ1-1	15	.	CASSLLYGSDTEAFF	TGTGCCAGCAGTTTATTATACGGATCGGACACTGAAGCTTTCTTT
TRBV5-1	TRBD2	TRBJ2-3	16	.	CASSLGSSGSGDTQYF	TGCGCCAGCAGCTTGGGGTCCAGCGGGAGTGGAGATACGCAGTATTTT
TRBV27	TRBD2	TRBJ2-7	16	few	CASSFHRTSGVYEQYF	TGTGCCAGCAGTTTCCACCGGACTAGCGGGGTTTACGAGCAGTACTTC
TRBV3-1/TRBV3-2	TRBD1	TRBJ2-3	16	.	CASSQSGTGSTDTQYF	TGTGCCAGCAGCCAATCCGGGACAGGGAGTACAGATACGCAGTATTTT
TRBV5-1	TRBD2	TRBJ2-3	19	.	CASSLGAVTGTSGTDTQYF	TGCGCCAGCAGCTTGGGGGCAGTTACCGGGACTAGCGGCACAGATACGCAGTATTTT
TRBV6-2/TRBV6-3	.	TRBJ2-2	14	.	CASSYLEDTGELFF	TGTGCCAGCAGTTACCTTGAGGACACCGGGGAGCTGTTTTTT
TRBV23-1	.	TRBJ2-3	15	.	CASSQRPFSGTTQYF	TGCGCCAGCAGTCAACGGCCCTTTTCTGGGACCACGCAGTATTTT
TRBV4-1	.	TRBJ2-1	18	.	CASSQVDLGLAAYNEQFF	TGCGCCAGCAGCCAAGTTGATCTGGGCCTAGCCGCCTACAATGAGCAGTTCTTC
TRBV7-3	.	TRBJ1-1	20	.	CASSLRPRKGGSSASTEAFF	TGTGCCAGCAGCTTAAGGCCCAGGAAGGGGGGCAGTTCAGCGTCGACTGAAGCTTTCTTT
TRBV13	TRBD1	TRBJ1-5	17	.	CASSRKGTGGLAQPQHF	TGTGCCAGCAGCCGCAAAGGGACAGGGGGCTTGGCGCAGCCCCAGCATTTT
TRBV6-5	TRBD2	TRBJ2-2	16	few	CASSYSSGGNTGELFF	TGTGCCAGCAGTTACTCCAGCGGGGGGAACACCGGGGAGCTGTTTTTT
TRBV28	TRBD1	TRBJ2-7	15	.	CASSLTPGTAYEQYF	TGTGCCAGCAGTCTGACCCCCGGGACAGCCTACGAGCAGTACTTC